The sequence of this T cell receptor (beta chain) was determined in a study of T-cell memory formation after mild COVID-19. Study-level background: Among the donors, TCR clusters were largely specific to each donor. Study conclusions and caveats: Day 15 to 85 contractors were CD4/CD8 balanced; later expanders leaned CD4+. Second-wave clones peaking on day 37 lacked confirmed SARS-CoV-2 specificity.

Per the germline V gene, CDR1 is LGHDT and CDR2 is YNNKEL (reference sequence). V lost 4 bases and J lost 5, with 14 bases in between. The CDR3 is 14 residues long. In TCRdb, the 5' RACE reads were re-called with MiXCR into one record per CDR3 protein. This table holds some 440,000 distinct CDR3 sequences, approximately 23% found once. This clonotype was seen only a few times. Its cognate antigen is unknown. V usage is TRBV3-1 and J usage is TRBJ2-5; D gene uncertain. Sequenced input: PBMCs or a T cell subset sorted from them (not recorded which). This TCR was sampled from an adult woman who had mild COVID-19 (a few samples of this study predate the infection). Cell type and time point are not known. The CDR3 sequence is CASSRRAGQETQYF. The CDR3 bases are TGTGCCAGCAGCCGTCGAGCTGGGCAGGAGACCCAGTACTTC.